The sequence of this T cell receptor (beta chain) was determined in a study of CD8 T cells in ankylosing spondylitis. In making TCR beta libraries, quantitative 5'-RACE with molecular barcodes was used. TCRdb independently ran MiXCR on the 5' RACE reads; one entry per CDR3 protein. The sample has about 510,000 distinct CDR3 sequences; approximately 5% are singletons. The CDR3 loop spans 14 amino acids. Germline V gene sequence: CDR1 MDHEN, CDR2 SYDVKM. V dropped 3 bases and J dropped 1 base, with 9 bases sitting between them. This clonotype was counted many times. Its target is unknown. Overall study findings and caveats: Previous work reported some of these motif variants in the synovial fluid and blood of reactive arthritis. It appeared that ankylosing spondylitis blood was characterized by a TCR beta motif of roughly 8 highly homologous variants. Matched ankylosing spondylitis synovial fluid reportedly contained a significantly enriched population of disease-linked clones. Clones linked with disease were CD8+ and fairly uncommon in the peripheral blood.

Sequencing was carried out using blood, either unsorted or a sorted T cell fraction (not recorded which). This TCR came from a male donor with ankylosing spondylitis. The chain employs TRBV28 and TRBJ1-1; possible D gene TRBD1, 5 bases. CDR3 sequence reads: CASSFRGENTEAFF. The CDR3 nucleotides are TGTGCCAGCAGTTTTAGGGGCGAGAACACTGAAGCTTTCTTT.